These 24 T cell receptor beta chains share one sample of origin, sequenced in a study of response to subunit inactivated influenza vaccine. From the RT-PCR reads, TCRdb called clonotypes with MiXCR, one entry per CDR3 protein. This table holds approximately 520,000 distinct CDR3 sequences, about 25% found once. This specimen consisted of CD4+ T cells sorted from PBMCs, obtained around 5 days after vaccination. The receptors originated from a man between 45 and 60 years old who received an inactivated influenza vaccine.

V is TRBV20-1 and J is TRBJ2-2; 7 bases fit TRBD1. CDR1 and CDR2 (germline): DFQATT, SNEGSKA (reference sequence). V trimming: 0 bases; J trimming: 5 bases; junction bases outside the gene matches: 15. CDR3 size: 18 residues. The CDR3: CSARDDKRPGTVTGELFF. The CDR3 region has the DNA TGCAGTGCTAGAGATGATAAACGTCCCGGGACAGTAACCGGGGAGCTGTTTTTT.

This clonotype was counted only a few times. The chain joins TRBV7-2 to TRBJ1-1; D uncertain. CDR1 is SGHTA, CDR2 FQGNSA, per germline. The V end was cut by 5 bases, the J end by 1 base, with 11 bases between. The CDR3 extends over 14 amino acids. The CDR3 is CASSREVANTEAFF. As DNA, the CDR3 is TGTGCCAGCAGCCGGGAGGTGGCGAACACTGAAGCTTTCTTT.

In this sample, this clonotype turned up many times. The J gene is TRBJ2-5, the V gene TRBV5-1; TRBD1 might be the D (5 bases). The CDR3 totals 11 residues. Germline loops: CDR1 SGHRS, CDR2 YFSETQ. Between the trimmed V and J ends, which lost 5 bases and 5 bases, there was a span of 7 bases. The CDR3 DNA sequence: TGCGCCAGCAGACAGGATGAGACCCAGTACTTC. Translated, it gives CASRQDETQYF.

This clonotype came up a few times. V gene TRBV12-3 or TRBV12-4 combines with J gene TRBJ1-5; D not certain. The CDR3 extends over 12 amino acids. V lost 6 bases and J lost 6, with 9 bases in between. CDR3 sequence: CASRYEGQPQHF. The CDR3 DNA sequence: TGTGCCAGCAGGTACGAGGGTCAGCCCCAGCATTTT.

This clonotype was picked up a small number of times. V gene TRBV4-2 combines with J gene TRBJ1-5; no definite D call. This CDR3 is 13 amino acids long. V was trimmed by 0 bases and J by 5 bases, leaving 5 bases between them. In germline, CDR1 is LGHNA, CDR2 YNFKEQ. CDR3 nucleotides: TGTGCCAGCAGCCAAGACACCGATCAGCCCCAGCATTTT. Its translation: CASSQDTDQPQHF.

V usage is TRBV19 and J usage is TRBJ2-4; the D is unclear. Per the germline V gene, CDR1 is LNHDA and CDR2 is SQIVND (reference sequence). The CDR3 length is 11 residues. V lost 5 bases, J lost 6 bases, and 5 bases lay in between. CDR3 residues: CASSARNIQYF. CDR3 nucleotide sequence: TGTGCCAGTAGTGCCCGAAACATTCAGTACTTC.

This clonotype has a handful of counts. This rearrangement joins TRBV5-1 to TRBJ2-1; weak D call: TRBD1 (6 bases). V lost 4 bases and J 9 bases, leaving 26 bases between the germline ends. CDR1 SGHRS and CDR2 YFSETQ come from the germline V gene. The CDR3 has 17 amino acids. The DNA of the CDR3 is TGCGCCAGCAGCCCGGGGATGGGGGCGGATGGGGATGGTGAGCAGTTCTTC. It yields the protein CASSPGMGADGDGEQFF.

This clonotype was seen only a few times. The V gene is TRBV7-9, the J gene TRBJ2-7; maybe TRBD1 (5 bases). There are 14 residues in the CDR3. The V gene lost 4 bases and the J gene lost 2 bases, with 12 bases spanning the gap. CDR1 is SEHNR and CDR2 is FQNEAQ in the germline V gene (reference sequence). Here the CDR3 reads CASSSIRVTYEQYF. For the CDR3, the DNA is TGTGCCAGCAGCTCTATCAGGGTTACCTACGAGCAGTACTTC.

The chain employs TRBV20-1 and TRBJ2-7, with D possibly being TRBD1 (6 bases). The germline V and J ends were trimmed by 0 bases and 6 bases, with 9 bases remaining between them. The CDR3 is 12 residues long. Germline V gives CDR1 DFQATT, CDR2 SNEGSKA (reference sequence). In nucleotides, the CDR3 is TGCAGTGCTAGAGATCTCAGGGGCGAGCAGTACTTC. Translating gives CSARDLRGEQYF.

The chain has TRBV20-1 and TRBJ2-1, with 8 bases matching TRBD2. Trimming took 5 bases from V and 1 from J; bases not matched to a gene: 10. In germline, CDR1 is DFQATT, CDR2 SNEGSKA (reference sequence). There are 16 residues in the CDR3. The chain's CDR3 is CSAPSVLAGSYNEQFF. The CDR3, as DNA: TGCAGTGCTCCCTCGGTGTTAGCGGGATCCTACAATGAGCAGTTCTTC.

The J gene is TRBJ1-5, the V gene TRBV12-3 or TRBV12-4; 10 bases fit TRBD1. The CDR3 is 15 amino acids. With 6 bases clipped from V and 6 bases from J, the junction kept 8 bases outside the gene matches. The CDR3 DNA is TGTGCCAGCAGCTTGGGGACAGGGGTCGGTCAGCCCCAGCATTTT. This translates into CASSLGTGVGQPQHF.

This clonotype was seen a handful of times. The chain carries TRBV5-1 and TRBJ2-2; D is perhaps TRBD1 or TRBD2 (5 bases each). Germline V gives CDR1 SGHRS, CDR2 YFSETQ. The CDR3 runs to 15 residues. Trimming stripped 7 bases from V and 2 bases from J, with 15 bases between. The CDR3 region is CASRTWDGNTGELFF. As DNA, the CDR3 is TGCGCCAGCCGAACCTGGGACGGTAACACCGGGGAGCTGTTTTTT.

The V gene is TRBV2, the J gene TRBJ1-4, with TRBD1 matching 7 bases. Germline V lookup: CDR1 SNHLY, CDR2 FYNNEI. The CDR3 sequence is 17 residues long. J gave up 0 bases and V 6 bases, and 10 bases lay outside the gene matches. The CDR3 region has the DNA TGTGCCAGCAGAAGAGGGGGCGTCTCGGCAACTAATGAAAAACTGTTTTTT. Its protein is CASRRGGVSATNEKLFF.

CDR3 sequence: CASSVPGLQETQYF. The CDR3 DNA reads TGCGCCAGCAGTGTACCGGGACTCCAAGAGACCCAGTACTTC. The chain links TRBV10-2 to TRBJ2-5; tentative D call: TRBD2 (6 bases). V was cut by 4 bases and J by 1 base, with 10 bases left in between. Germline assignment: CDR1 WSHSY and CDR2 SAAADI. This CDR3 spans 14 amino acids.

The V gene is TRBV7-2, the J gene TRBJ2-1; 9 nucleotides align to TRBD2. The germline V gene has CDR1 SGHTA and CDR2 FQGNSA. The CDR3 is 16 residues long. V dropped 1 base and J dropped 6; count of bases not matched to a gene: 7. The CDR3 DNA sequence: TGTGCCAGCAGCTTAGTAGGCGGGGGGGCCTTCAATGAGCAGTTCTTC. Translated: CASSLVGGGAFNEQFF. The complete variable domain, with remaining parts taken from reference TRBV7-2 and TRBJ2-1, reads GAGVSQSPSNKVTEKGKDVELRCDPISGHTALYWYRQSLGQGLEFLIYFQGNSAPDKSGLPSDRFSAERTGGSVSTLTIQRTQQEDSAVYLCASSLVGGGAFNEQFFGPGTRLTVL.

The chain recombines TRBV28 with TRBJ2-5; 8 positions agree with TRBD1. J was trimmed by 4 bases and V by 6 bases; bases with no gene match: 13. CDR1 is MDHEN and CDR2 is SYDVKM in the germline V gene. This CDR3 spans 16 amino acids. DNA for the CDR3: TGTGCCAGCAGAGCCGGGCACAGGGGGGATGGAGAGACCCAGTACTTC. Protein: CASRAGHRGDGETQYF.

This chain links TRBV7-2 with TRBJ2-2; D call uncertain. Trimming left V 4 bases short and J 4 bases short, with 7 bases between. Germline CDR1 is SGHTA and CDR2 is FQGNSA. The CDR3 sequence is 13 residues long. This chain's CDR3 is CASSSPPTGELFF. In DNA, the CDR3 is TGTGCCAGCAGCTCTCCCCCCACCGGGGAGCTGTTTTTT.

This clonotype was seen only a few times. The rearrangement links TRBV24-1 to TRBJ1-2; D call uncertain. Germline CDR1 reads KGHDR; CDR2 reads SFDVKD. This CDR3 comprises 12 residues. The V gene lost 4 bases and the J gene lost 4 bases, with 6 bases spanning the gap. The CDR3 loop is CATSDHSYGYTF. The CDR3 DNA reads TGTGCCACCAGTGACCACAGCTATGGCTACACCTTC.

This clonotype came up a few times. The chain carries TRBV25-1 and TRBJ2-6; the D is unclear. This CDR3 region has 16 residues. The V end was cut by 6 bases, the J end by 0 bases, with 12 bases between. The germline V gene has CDR1 MGHDK and CDR2 SYGVNS. The CDR3 spells CASSHRTISGANVLTF. In DNA, the CDR3 is TGTGCCAGCAGCCATAGGACCATCTCTGGGGCCAACGTCCTGACTTTC.

This clonotype has more than one count but fewer than ten. This chain connects TRBV10-3 to TRBJ1-5; the D gene is possibly TRBD1 (5 bases). Trimming shortened V by 4 bases and J by 6 bases, and 13 bases separated the two germline ends. CDR1 and CDR2 (germline): ENHRY, SYGVKD. This CDR3 region has 14 residues. In DNA, the CDR3 is TGTGCCATCAGTGCAAGAGGGGATGGTCAGCCCCAGCATTTT. Encoded protein: CAISARGDGQPQHF.

This clonotype was seen a handful of times. This rearrangement joins TRBV12-3 or TRBV12-4 to TRBJ1-1; D may be TRBD1 (5 bases). Trimming removed 6 bases from V and 4 bases from J, with 15 bases in between. There are 14 residues in the CDR3. This CDR3 is CASSPSRDPTEAFF. In DNA, the CDR3 is TGTGCCAGCAGCCCCTCGCGGGACCCCACTGAAGCTTTCTTT.

The J gene is TRBJ2-7, the V gene TRBV5-5; perhaps D is TRBD1 or TRBD2 (5 bases each). Trimming cost V 4 bases and J 2 bases, with 19 bases left between them. Germline CDR1 and CDR2: SGHKS and YYEKEE (reference sequence). The CDR3 is 16 amino acids. The CDR3 DNA reads as TGTGCCAGCAGCAACCCCCGGGGCTACCCTACCTACGAGCAGTACTTC. Amino acids: CASSNPRGYPTYEQYF.

This clonotype occurred a few times. This sequence joins TRBV4-3 and TRBJ2-1, with 10 positions matching TRBD2. This CDR3 is built from 15 residues. CDR1 is LGHNA, CDR2 YSLEER, per germline. V trimming: 0 bases; J trimming: 9 bases; junction bases outside the gene matches: 5. The CDR3 loop reads CASSQDGSGRSEQFF. The CDR3 DNA sequence: TGCGCCAGCAGCCAAGATGGTAGCGGGAGGAGTGAGCAGTTCTTC.

This clonotype showed up just a few times. The J gene is TRBJ2-5, the V gene TRBV20-1; TRBD1 or TRBD2 may be the D gene (5 bases each). This CDR3 comprises 13 residues. CDR1 DFQATT and CDR2 SNEGSKA come from the germline V gene (reference sequence). V was pared by 2 bases and J by 8 bases, with 15 bases between. CDR3: CSARHRSRETQYF. In nucleotides, the CDR3 is TGCAGTGCTAGACACAGGTCGAGGGAAACCCAGTACTTC.